The present entry profiles one T cell receptor beta chain with its context. TCRdb's table, derived via immunoSEQ multiplex PCR, lists solely in-frame clones and lacks some. Among about 280,000 clones, 85% were seen once, and the ten largest hold about 2.3%. The CDR3 is 15 residues long. CDR1 SGHDN and CDR2 FVKESK come from the germline V gene. The V and J ends lost 0 bases and 7 bases respectively, with 15 bases between them. The entry originates in a study of blood T cell repertoires in COVID-19. Overall study context: T cells, B-cell-depleted T cells, or PBMCs supplied cDNA or gDNA.

Each participant's cohort was designated according to participant-reported clinical history. Recovered status in Cohort 3 required two negative PCRs, clearance, or symptom resolution. This clonotype was sampled from a woman between 45 and 60 years old who had recovered from COVID-19. J is TRBJ2-5 and V is TRBV14, with a tentative D call TRBD2 (5 bases). Sequencing was performed on PBMCs or T cells enriched from blood (not recorded which). CDR3: CASSQDIEGAVTQYF. In DNA form, the CDR3 reads TGTGCCAGCAGCCAAGATATAGAGGGAGCTGTGACCCAGTACTTC.